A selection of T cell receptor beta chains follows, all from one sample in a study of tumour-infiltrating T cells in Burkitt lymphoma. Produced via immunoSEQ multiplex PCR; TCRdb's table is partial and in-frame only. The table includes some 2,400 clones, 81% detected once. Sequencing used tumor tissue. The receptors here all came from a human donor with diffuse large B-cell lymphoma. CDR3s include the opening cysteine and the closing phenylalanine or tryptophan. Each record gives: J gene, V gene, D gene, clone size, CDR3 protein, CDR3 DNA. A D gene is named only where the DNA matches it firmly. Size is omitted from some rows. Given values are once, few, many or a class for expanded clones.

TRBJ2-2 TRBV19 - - CASSRDTNTGELFF TGTGCCAGTAGTAGGGACACCAACACCGGGGAGCTGTTTTTT
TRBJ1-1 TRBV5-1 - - CASSLVGTGKTEAFF TGCGCCAGCAGCTTAGTGGGAACAGGGAAGACTGAAGCTTTCTTT
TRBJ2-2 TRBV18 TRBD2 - CASSPIGGTGELFF TGTGCCAGCTCACCAATCGGGGGGACCGGGGAGCTGTTTTTT
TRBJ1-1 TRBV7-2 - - CASSPGPGMDTEAFF TGTGCCAGCAGCCCCGGCCCGGGGATGGACACTGAAGCTTTCTTT
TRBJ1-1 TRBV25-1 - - CASRRGGANTEAFF TGTGCCAGCAGGAGGGGAGGGGCGAACACTGAAGCTTTCTTT
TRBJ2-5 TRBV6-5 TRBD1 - CASSWDRGRQTQYF TGTGCCAGCAGTTGGGACAGGGGGCGGCAGACCCAGTACTTC
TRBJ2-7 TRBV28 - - CASSSSERQSPYEQYF TGTGCCAGCAGTTCGTCGGAGAGGCAGTCTCCCTACGAGCAGTACTTC
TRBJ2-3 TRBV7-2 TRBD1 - CASSLGDRSTDTQYF TGTGCCAGCAGCTTAGGGGACAGAAGCACAGATACGCAGTATTTT
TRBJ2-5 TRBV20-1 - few CSARPQETQYF TGCAGTGCTAGGCCGCAAGAGACCCAGTACTTC
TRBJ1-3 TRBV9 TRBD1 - CASSSLSGTGGNTIYF TGTGCCAGCAGCTCCCTATCCGGGACAGGCGGAAACACCATATATTTT
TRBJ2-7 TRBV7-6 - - CASSLSARDEQYF TGTGCCAGCAGCTTATCGGCTAGAGACGAGCAGTACTTC
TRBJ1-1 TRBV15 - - CATSRDRGLNTEAFF TGTGCCACCAGCAGAGATCGCGGCTTGAACACTGAAGCTTTCTTT
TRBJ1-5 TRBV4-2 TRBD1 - CASSPRQGGQPQHF TGTGCCAGCAGCCCACGACAGGGAGGTCAGCCCCAGCATTTT
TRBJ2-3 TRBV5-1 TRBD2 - CASSLGLAGGRDTQYF TGCGCCAGCAGCTTGGGACTAGCGGGGGGGCGGGATACGCAGTATTTT
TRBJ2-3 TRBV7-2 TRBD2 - CASSFGLAGGPTNTQYF TGTGCCAGCAGCTTCGGGCTAGCGGGGGGGCCAACGAATACGCAGTATTTT
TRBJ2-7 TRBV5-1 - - CASSLGAYEQYF TGCGCCAGCAGCTTGGGGGCCTACGAGCAGTACTTC
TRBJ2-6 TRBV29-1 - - CSVAGIGANVLTF TGCAGCGTGGCCGGGATCGGGGCCAACGTCCTGACTTTC
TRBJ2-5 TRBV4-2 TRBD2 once CASASPPAGGPETQYF TGTGCCAGCGCCTCCCCTCCGGCGGGGGGGCCGGAGACCCAGTACTTC
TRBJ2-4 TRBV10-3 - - CAISEGQPNIQYF TGTGCCATCAGTGAGGGACAGCCAAACATTCAGTACTTC
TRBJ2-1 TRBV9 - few CASSVGGGGYYNEQFF TGTGCCAGCAGCGTAGGAGGTGGGGGCTACTACAATGAGCAGTTCTTC
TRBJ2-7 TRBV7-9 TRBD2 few CASSQTRGTSVYYEQYF TGTGCCAGCAGCCAGACTCGGGGGACTAGCGTATACTACGAGCAGTACTTC
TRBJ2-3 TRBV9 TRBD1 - CASSVGTGASTDTQYF TGTGCCAGCAGCGTAGGAACAGGGGCTAGCACAGATACGCAGTATTTT
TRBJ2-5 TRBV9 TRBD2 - CASSPTAGGPETQYF TGTGCCAGCAGCCCCACAGCGGGGGGGCCCGAGACCCAGTACTTC
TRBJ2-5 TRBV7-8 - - CASSSYREETQYF TGTGCCAGCAGCTCCTACAGGGAAGAGACCCAGTACTTC
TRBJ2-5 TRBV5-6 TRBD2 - CASSHPGGDRETQYF TGTGCCAGCAGCCACCCGGGGGGGGATCGGGAGACCCAGTACTTC
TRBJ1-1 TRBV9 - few CASSPTLAGLNTEAFF TGTGCCAGCAGCCCGACCCTGGCGGGTTTGAACACTGAAGCTTTCTTT
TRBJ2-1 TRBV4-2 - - CASSQGFLGYNEQFF TGTGCCAGCAGCCAAGGGTTCCTCGGGTACAATGAGCAGTTCTTC
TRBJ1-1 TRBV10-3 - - CAISGTGQTEAFF TGTGCCATCAGTGGGACGGGACAAACTGAAGCTTTCTTT